These T cell receptor beta chains were read from a single sample in a study of T cell responses to AZD1222 COVID-19 vaccine. The data were produced by immunoSEQ multiplex PCR, yet TCRdb's version contains in-frame clones alone and is incomplete. The repertoire includes 40,000 to 50,000 clones, 65% to 85% of them detected once, and 18% sits in the top ten. Material: peripheral blood, obtained 28 days after the second AZD1222 dose. The receptors were sampled from an adult who received the AZD1222 COVID-19 vaccine. Both conserved end residues are part of each CDR3.

V: TRBV24-1; J: TRBJ1-2; length: 15; CDR3: CATSDSLDRGEGYTF
V: TRBV6-2/TRBV6-3; J: TRBJ1-5; length: 14; CDR3: CASSRPGSGQPQHF
V: TRBV5-4; J: TRBJ2-1; length: 14; CDR3: CASSFPGTGDEQFF
V: TRBV27; J: TRBJ2-2; length: 14; CDR3: CASSVGQSTGELFF
V: TRBV28; J: TRBJ2-2; length: 15; CDR3: CASSLWGANTGELFF
V: TRBV6-5; J: TRBJ2-7; length: 15; CDR3: CASSSRDSPSYEQYF
V: TRBV5-4; J: TRBJ1-5; length: 14; CDR3: CASSLEGAGQPQHF
V: TRBV9; J: TRBJ2-3; length: 13; CDR3: CASSVGGMNTQYF
V: TRBV19; J: TRBJ1-5; length: 15; CDR3: CASSTGGPIRQPQHF
V: TRBV2; J: TRBJ2-7; length: 15; CDR3: CASRNYRDNSYEQYF
V: TRBV6-2/TRBV6-3; J: TRBJ1-2; length: 13; CDR3: CASSRDSNYGYTF
V: TRBV11-3; J: TRBJ2-7; length: 13; CDR3: CASSSGHSYEQYF
V: TRBV30; J: TRBJ1-5; length: 13; CDR3: CAWSWEENQPQHF
V: TRBV7-7; J: TRBJ1-5; length: 16; CDR3: CASTKGVVGFLRPQHF
V: TRBV7-6; J: TRBJ1-1; length: 14; CDR3: CASSSGQGKTEAFF
V: TRBV7-9; J: TRBJ1-1; length: 16; CDR3: CASSYIPVPGLEEAFF
V: TRBV4-2; J: TRBJ2-7; length: 15; CDR3: CASSGDIRRRAEQYF
V: TRBV7-9; J: TRBJ2-3; length: 12; CDR3: CASSLTRDTQYF
V: TRBV10-3; J: TRBJ1-1; length: 14; CDR3: CAISGSGTYTEAFF
V: TRBV29-1; J: TRBJ2-3; length: 13; CDR3: CSFRTSNFDTQYF
V: TRBV7-8; J: TRBJ1-1; length: 17; CDR3: CASTTGRNFPLNTEAFF
V: TRBV5-1; J: TRBJ1-6; length: 16; CDR3: CASSLGDREDNSPLHF
V: TRBV7-3; J: TRBJ2-2; length: 13; CDR3: CASSPINTGELFF
V: TRBV30; J: TRBJ1-3; length: 12; CDR3: CAWSDSGNTIYF
V: TRBV9; J: TRBJ2-1; length: 18; CDR3: CASSVELGASWSYNEQFF
V: TRBV19; J: TRBJ2-7; length: 13; CDR3: CASSTGTNYEQYF
V: TRBV10-3; J: TRBJ2-6; length: 17; CDR3: CAIRPGQGDGGANVLTF
V: TRBV28; J: TRBJ1-1; length: 14; CDR3: CASSPLGVNTEAFF
V: TRBV30; J: TRBJ2-7; length: 14; CDR3: CAWSRDRFSYEQYF
V: TRBV6-6; J: TRBJ1-3; length: 14; CDR3: CASLGRTSGNTIYF
V: TRBV11-2; J: TRBJ1-5; length: 14; CDR3: CASSFSAGGQPQHF
V: TRBV14; J: TRBJ1-4; length: 15; CDR3: CASSGRGVNNEKLFF
V: TRBV7-6; J: TRBJ2-3; length: 16; CDR3: CASSLGLAGGTDTQYF
V: TRBV6-1; J: TRBJ1-5; length: 12; CDR3: CASSSPRGPQHF
V: TRBV15; J: TRBJ2-7; length: 13; CDR3: CATSIDRGYEQYF
V: TRBV19; J: TRBJ2-7; length: 14; CDR3: CASSSRGSSYEQYF
V: TRBV6-6; J: TRBJ2-7; length: 15; CDR3: CASSYLVSGSYEQYF
V: TRBV13; J: TRBJ2-1; length: 15; CDR3: CASRSLAGGPNEQFF
V: TRBV5-1; J: TRBJ1-2; length: 15; CDR3: CASSWGRDRNYGYTF
V: TRBV14; J: TRBJ1-3; length: 16; CDR3: CASSHRQGNSGNTIYF
V: TRBV9; J: TRBJ1-2; length: 14; CDR3: CASSVGGRARGYTF
V: TRBV3-1/TRBV3-2; J: TRBJ2-1; length: 12; CDR3: CASSQYQFEQFF
V: TRBV3-1/TRBV3-2; J: TRBJ2-5; length: 15; CDR3: CASSQRGARGETQYF
V: TRBV9; J: TRBJ2-1; length: 15; CDR3: CASSVAGAGWNEQFF
V: TRBV5-5; J: TRBJ2-1; length: 16; CDR3: CASSLEPQPILHEQFF
V: TRBV6-5; J: TRBJ1-3; length: 16; CDR3: CASSYSWEAPGNTIYF